This entry is about one T cell receptor beta chain. The sample comes from a study of blood T cell repertoires in COVID-19. Study background: COVID-19 samples, acute and convalescent, were from the United States, Italy and Spain. In each case, the material was cDNA or gDNA derived from T cells, B-cell-depleted T cells, or PBMCs.

In the study's own analysis: Amplified reference gene primers provided the basis for estimating nucleated cell counts. Using immunoSEQ multiplex PCR, the repertoire was profiled, and TCRdb retains in-frame clones only, with some absent. The V and J calls and clone size are taken from that table; D and trimming were inferred from the DNA. The top ten hold around 4% of the sample, which has 70,000 or so clones, 85% to 90% seen once. The source of this sequence is a man aged 45 to 65 with acute or convalescent COVID-19. Material for sequencing was peripheral blood.

CDR3 residues: CASSRFRDIEAFF. The CDR3 nucleotides read TGTGCCAGCAGCCGTTTCCGGGACATTGAAGCTTTCTTT. The gene calls are TRBV11-2 and TRBJ1-1; tentatively, D is TRBD1 (6 bases). Trimming removed 5 bases from V and 7 bases from J, with 14 bases in between. From germline, CDR1 is SGHAT and CDR2 FQNNGV. The CDR3 has 13 residues.